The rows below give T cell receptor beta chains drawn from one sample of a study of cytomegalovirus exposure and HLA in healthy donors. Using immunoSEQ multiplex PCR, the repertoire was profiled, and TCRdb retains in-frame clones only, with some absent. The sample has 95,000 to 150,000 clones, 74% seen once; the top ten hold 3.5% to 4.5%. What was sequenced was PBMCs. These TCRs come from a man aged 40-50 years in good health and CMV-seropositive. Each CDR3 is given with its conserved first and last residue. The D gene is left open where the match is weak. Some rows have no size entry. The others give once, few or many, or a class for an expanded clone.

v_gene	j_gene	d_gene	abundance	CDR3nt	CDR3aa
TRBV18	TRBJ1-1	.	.	TGTGCCAGCTCACCACAGGGTGGAGGGCACACTGAAGCTTTCTTT	CASSPQGGGHTEAFF
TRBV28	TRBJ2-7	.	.	TGTGCCAGCAGTTTATGGAGACTAGTGGCCTACGAGCAGTACTTC	CASSLWRLVAYEQYF
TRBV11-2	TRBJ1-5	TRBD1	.	TGTGCCAGCAGCTCAGGGACAGGGGGCGGGAATCAGCCCCAGCATTTT	CASSSGTGGGNQPQHF
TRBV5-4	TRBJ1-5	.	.	TGTGCCAGCAGCTTGGATGGGCTCAATCAGCCCCAGCATTTT	CASSLDGLNQPQHF
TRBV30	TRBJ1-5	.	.	TGTGCCCTCGCGGCCCCAGGGCCGGGCAATCAGCCCCAGCATTTT	CALAAPGPGNQPQHF
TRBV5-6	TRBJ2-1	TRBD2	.	TGTGCCAGCAGCTCCCTAGCGGAGTTCTCCTACAATGAGCAGTTCTTC	CASSSLAEFSYNEQFF
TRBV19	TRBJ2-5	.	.	TGTGCCAGTAGTATACCGGGACTGGGCCAAGAGACCCAGTACTTC	CASSIPGLGQETQYF
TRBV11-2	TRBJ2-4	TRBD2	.	TGTGCCAGCAGCTCTGCGGGAGGAGGCAAAAACATTCAGTACTTC	CASSSAGGGKNIQYF
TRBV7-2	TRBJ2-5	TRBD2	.	TGTGCCAGCAGCTTATCCGGGAGGGCCCTAGAGACCCAGTACTTC	CASSLSGRALETQYF
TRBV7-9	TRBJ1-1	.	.	TGTGCCAGCAGCTTACCAGCGCTTGAAGCCTTCTTT	CASSLPALEAFF
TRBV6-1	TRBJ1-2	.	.	TGTGCCAGCAGTGGTAGTGCAGGGTATGGCTACACCTTC	CASSGSAGYGYTF
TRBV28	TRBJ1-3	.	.	TGTGCCAGCAGGCCCTCACCGGGACAACTAGGAAACACCATATATTTT	CASRPSPGQLGNTIYF
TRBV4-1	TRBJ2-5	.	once	TGCGCCAGCAGACTTACCCTGGCTAGCATGGAGACCCAGTACTTC	CASRLTLASMETQYF
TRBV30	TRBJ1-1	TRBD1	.	TGTGCCCAAAATAACAGGGGATTGAACACTGAAGCTTTCTTT	CAQNNRGLNTEAFF
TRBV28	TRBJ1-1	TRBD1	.	TGTGCCAGCGTCACCCCGGGACAGGGGACTGAAGCTTTCTTT	CASVTPGQGTEAFF
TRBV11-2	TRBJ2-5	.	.	TGTGCCAGCAGTTCCCCGGGTTGGAGGCAAGAGACCCAGTACTTC	CASSSPGWRQETQYF
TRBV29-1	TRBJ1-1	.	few	TGCAGCGTTAGAGTGAACACTGAAGCTTTCTTT	CSVRVNTEAFF
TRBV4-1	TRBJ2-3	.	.	TGCGCCAGCAGCATTGGCGGGGTGAGCACAGATACGCAGTATTTT	CASSIGGVSTDTQYF
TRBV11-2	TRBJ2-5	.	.	TGTGCCAGCACCGGGACTTCATGGGAGACCCAGTACTTC	CASTGTSWETQYF
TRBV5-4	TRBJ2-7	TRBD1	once	TGTGCCAGCAGCTCTCCTCAGGGGGCTCTCCACGAGCAGTACTTC	CASSSPQGALHEQYF
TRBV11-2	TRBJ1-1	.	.	TGTGCCAGCAGTCATCGGTGGGGCGGTGAAGCTTTCTTT	CASSHRWGGEAFF
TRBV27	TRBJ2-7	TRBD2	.	TGTGCCAGCACCCTAGCGCGGGGGTCGGGGGAGCAGTACTTC	CASTLARGSGEQYF
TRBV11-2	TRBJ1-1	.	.	TGTGCCAGCAGCTTAACCTTGGGGGCTAATCCGTGGTTAAACACTGAAGCTTTCTTT	CASSLTLGANPWLNTEAFF
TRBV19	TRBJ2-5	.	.	TGTGCCAGTAGTATAGGCGGGTCCCGGAGGGAGACCCAGTACTTC	CASSIGGSRRETQYF
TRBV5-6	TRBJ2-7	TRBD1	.	TGTGCCAGCAGCTTGTTCGGGACAGGGCTATACGAGCAGTACTTC	CASSLFGTGLYEQYF
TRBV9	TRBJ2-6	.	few	TGTGCCAGCAGCGTAGGCGTCATAACCCCGTTCTCTGGGGCCAACGTCCTGACTTTC	CASSVGVITPFSGANVLTF
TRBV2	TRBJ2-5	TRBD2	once	TGTGCCAGCAGTGACTCGGGACTAGTGAGTGAGACCCAGTACTTC	CASSDSGLVSETQYF
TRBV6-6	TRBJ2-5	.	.	TGTGCCAGCCGCCTCAGTCAGCAAGAGACCCAGTACTTC	CASRLSQQETQYF
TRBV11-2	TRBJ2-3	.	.	TGTGCCAGCAGCCGAAACGGGGGATACACAGATACGCAGTATTTT	CASSRNGGYTDTQYF
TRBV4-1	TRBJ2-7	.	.	TGCGCCAGCAGCCGAGGCACAGGTGTCTCCTACGAGCAGTACTTC	CASSRGTGVSYEQYF
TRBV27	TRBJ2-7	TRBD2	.	TGTGCCAGCAGTTGGGGAGGGAGTAGCGGGGGTTACGAGCAGTACTTC	CASSWGGSSGGYEQYF
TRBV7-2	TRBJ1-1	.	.	TGTGCCAGCAGCTTAGGCCCCAAACAAATAACAATGAACACTGAAGCTTTCTTT	CASSLGPKQITMNTEAFF
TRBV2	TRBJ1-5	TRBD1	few	TGTGCCAGCAGTGAAGCTAACAGGGGGGATCAGCCCCAGCATTTT	CASSEANRGDQPQHF
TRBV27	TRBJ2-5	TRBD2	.	TGTGCCAGCAGTCCCTTAGCACTAGCGGGGGGAGAGACCCAGTACTTC	CASSPLALAGGETQYF
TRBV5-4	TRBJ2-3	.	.	TGTGCCAGCAGCTTTGGGCGGGACCTGGGAGATACGCAGTATTTT	CASSFGRDLGDTQYF
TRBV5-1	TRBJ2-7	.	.	TGCGCCAGCAGCCCCGGGACAACTTACGAGCAGTACTTC	CASSPGTTYEQYF
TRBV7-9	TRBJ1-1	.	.	TGTGCCACCCGGGGACAAACCACTGAAGCTTTCTTT	CATRGQTTEAFF
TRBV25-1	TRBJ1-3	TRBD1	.	TGTGCCAATCTTCAGGGGGCTTATGGAAACACCATATATTTT	CANLQGAYGNTIYF
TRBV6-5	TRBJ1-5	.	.	TGTGCCAGCAGCCTCACACAGGCAAATCAGCCCCAGCATTTT	CASSLTQANQPQHF
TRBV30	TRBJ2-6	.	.	TGTGCCTGGAGTCCAACATCGGGGGCCAACGTCCTGACTTTC	CAWSPTSGANVLTF
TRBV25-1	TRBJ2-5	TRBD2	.	TGTGCCAGCGGCTACGGGGGGGCGGGGACCCAGTACTTC	CASGYGGAGTQYF
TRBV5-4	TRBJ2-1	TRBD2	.	TGTGCCAGCAGCGGGGGACTAGCGGGAGGGCCATACTCCTACAATGAGCAGTTCTTC	CASSGGLAGGPYSYNEQFF
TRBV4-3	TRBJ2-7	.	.	TGCGCCAGCAGCCAAGCAGTGTCGCAGGGTTCGCCCTACGAGCAGTACTTC	CASSQAVSQGSPYEQYF
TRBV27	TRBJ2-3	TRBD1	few	TGTGCCAGCAGTCCCTGGGGGACAGGGGGCTCAGATACGCAGTATTTT	CASSPWGTGGSDTQYF
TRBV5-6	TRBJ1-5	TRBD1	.	TGTGCCAGCAGCTTGGGGGGACAGAGTAGCAATCAGCCCCAGCATTTT	CASSLGGQSSNQPQHF